The 10 T cell receptor beta chains reported below all come from one sample, sequenced in a study of Tregs in tolerant kidney transplant recipients. TCRdb's copy holds only in-frame clones and misses some; the assay was immunoSEQ multiplex PCR. The sample has under 300,000 clones; about four fifths are singletons. What was sequenced was CD4+ T cells from blood. All receptors come from a human donor in good health.

This clone has just one count. The V and J genes are TRBV7-6 and TRBJ1-1, with D possibly TRBD1 on 5 matching bases. Germline lookup yields CDR1 SGHVS and CDR2 FNYEAQ. The CDR3 loop spans 14 amino acids. With 3 bases removed from V and 1 base from J, the gap between germline ends came to 9 bases. The CDR3 DNA follows: TGTGCCAGCAGCTTGATGGGGCCGAACACTGAAGCTTTCTTT. This encodes CASSLMGPNTEAFF.

This clone was detected once. The chain employs TRBV6-5 and TRBJ2-7; D is possibly TRBD1 (5 bases). The CDR3 runs to 15 residues. Germline V gene data show CDR1 as MNHEY and CDR2 as SVGAGI. V was pared by 2 bases and J by 3 bases, with 14 bases between. The CDR3 DNA sequence: TGTGCCAGCAGTTACCTAACAGGCGAATACTACGAGCAGTACTTC. Translation gives CASSYLTGEYYEQYF.

CDR3 bases: TGTGCCAGCAGCTTGGTGCCGGGTCCCAATCAGCCCCAGCATTTT. It specifies CASSLVPGPNQPQHF. The chain uses TRBV5-4 and TRBJ1-5; unclear D gene. CDR3 length: 15 residues. The germline V gene has CDR1 SGHNT and CDR2 YYREEE (reference sequence). The germline V and J ends were trimmed by 0 bases and 3 bases, with 10 bases remaining between them.

In this sample, this clone turned up a few times. V and J are TRBV6-5 and TRBJ1-2; possible D gene TRBD1, 6 bases. V was shortened by 6 bases and J by 4 bases, with 12 bases between the two germline ends. The CDR3 sequence is 13 residues long. Germline CDR1 MNHEY, CDR2 SVGAGI. CDR3 nucleotides: TGTGCCAGCAGCCAGACAGGAGTCTATGGCTACACCTTC. This codes for CASSQTGVYGYTF.

The rearrangement joins TRBV11-2 to TRBJ1-2; no firm D call. V lost 4 bases and J lost 8, with 11 bases in between. The germline V gene encodes CDR1 SGHAT and CDR2 FQNNGV. This CDR3 region has 12 residues. The CDR3 sequence: CASSSNTRGYTF. CDR3 DNA: TGTGCCAGCAGCTCAAATACCCGGGGCTACACCTTC.

The rearrangement uses TRBV18 and TRBJ2-5, with 9 bases fitting TRBD2. The V gene's germline CDR1 is KGHSH and CDR2 LQKENI. The CDR3 has 16 amino acids. V dropped 4 bases and J dropped 1; count of bases not matched to a gene: 7. CDR3 in amino acids: CASSLPSLAGQETQYF. As DNA, the CDR3 is TGTGCCAGCTCACTCCCCTCACTAGCGGGCCAAGAGACCCAGTACTTC.

The rearrangement uses TRBV19 and TRBJ1-3; D possibly corresponds to TRBD1 (6 bases). The CDR3 length is 17 residues. Germline assignment: CDR1 LNHDA and CDR2 SQIVND (reference sequence). Deletions cut 7 bases from V and 1 base from J, with 20 bases between. CDR3 in amino acids: CASTSSRGSFSGNTIYF. The CDR3 region has the DNA TGTGCCAGTACTAGTAGCAGGGGCTCGTTTTCTGGAAACACCATATATTTT.

The chain is built from TRBV7-8 and TRBJ2-1, with D uncertain. V was shortened by 2 bases and J by 10 bases, with 6 bases between the two germline ends. The CDR3 spans 11 residues. Looked up from germline, CDR1 is SGHVS and CDR2 is FQNEAQ. The CDR3 nucleotides are TGTGCCAGCAGCTTATTAGGCGAGCAGTTCTTC. Amino acids: CASSLLGEQFF.

The rearrangement links TRBV6-5 to TRBJ1-5; 8 nucleotides line up with TRBD1. V was clipped by 5 bases and J by 2 bases; unmatched bases: 5. Per germline, CDR1 MNHEY and CDR2 SVGAGI. This CDR3 region has 15 residues. CDR3 sequence reads: CASSLDRGRNQPQHF. The DNA for the CDR3 is TGTGCCAGCAGTCTCGACAGGGGACGCAATCAGCCCCAGCATTTT.

The chain has TRBV30 and TRBJ2-4, with TRBD2 as a possible D gene (5 bases). Trimming left V 2 bases short and J 3 bases short, with 14 bases between. The CDR3 contains 15 residues. Germline V lookup: CDR1 GTSNPN, CDR2 SVGIG (reference sequence). The CDR3 DNA is TGTGCCTGGAGTAGTAAGGAGGTGGTCAAAAACATTCAGTACTTC. Translated, it gives CAWSSKEVVKNIQYF.